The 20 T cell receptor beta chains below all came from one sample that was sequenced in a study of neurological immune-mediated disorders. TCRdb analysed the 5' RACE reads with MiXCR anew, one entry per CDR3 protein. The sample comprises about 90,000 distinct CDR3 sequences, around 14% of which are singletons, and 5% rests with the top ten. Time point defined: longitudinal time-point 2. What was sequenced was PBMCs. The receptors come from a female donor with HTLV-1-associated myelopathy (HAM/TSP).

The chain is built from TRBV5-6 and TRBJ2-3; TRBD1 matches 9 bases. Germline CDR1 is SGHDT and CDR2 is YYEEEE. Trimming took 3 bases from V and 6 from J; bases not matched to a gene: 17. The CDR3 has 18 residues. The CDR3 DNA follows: TGTGCCAGCAGCTCGCTCACAGGGGGCGGTTTTAGTGTGGATACGCAGTATTTT. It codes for CASSSLTGGGFSVDTQYF.

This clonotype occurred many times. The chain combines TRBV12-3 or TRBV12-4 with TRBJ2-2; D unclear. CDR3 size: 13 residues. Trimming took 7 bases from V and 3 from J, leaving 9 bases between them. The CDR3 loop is CASNLRDTGELFF. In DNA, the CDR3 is TGTGCCAGCAATCTAAGGGACACCGGGGAGCTGTTTTTT.

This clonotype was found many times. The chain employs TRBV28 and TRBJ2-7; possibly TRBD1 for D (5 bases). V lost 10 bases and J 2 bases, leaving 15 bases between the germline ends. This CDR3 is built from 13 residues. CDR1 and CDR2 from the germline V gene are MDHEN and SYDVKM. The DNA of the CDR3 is TGTGCCACCCTACCCGACAGAGCCTACGAGCAGTACTTC. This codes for CATLPDRAYEQYF.

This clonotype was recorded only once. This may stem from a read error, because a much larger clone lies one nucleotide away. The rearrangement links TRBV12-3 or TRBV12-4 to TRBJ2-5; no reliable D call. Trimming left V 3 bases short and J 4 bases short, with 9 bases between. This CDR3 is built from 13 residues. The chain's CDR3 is CASSFGPRETQYF. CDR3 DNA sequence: TGTGCCAGCAGTTTTGGTCCACGAGAGACCCAGTACTTC.

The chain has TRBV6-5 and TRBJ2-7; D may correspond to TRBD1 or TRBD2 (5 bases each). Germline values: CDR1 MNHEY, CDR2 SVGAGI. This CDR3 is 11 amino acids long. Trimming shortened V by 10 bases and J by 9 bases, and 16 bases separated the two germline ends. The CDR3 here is CATGERGGQYF. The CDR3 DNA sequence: TGTGCCACAGGTGAACGGGGCGGGCAGTACTTC.

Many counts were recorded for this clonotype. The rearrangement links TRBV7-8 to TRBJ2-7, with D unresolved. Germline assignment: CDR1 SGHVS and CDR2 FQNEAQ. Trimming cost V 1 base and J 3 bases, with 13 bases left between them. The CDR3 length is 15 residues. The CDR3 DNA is TGTGCCAGCAGCTTAGACCCCATTCTAAACTACGAGCAGTACTTC. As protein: CASSLDPILNYEQYF.

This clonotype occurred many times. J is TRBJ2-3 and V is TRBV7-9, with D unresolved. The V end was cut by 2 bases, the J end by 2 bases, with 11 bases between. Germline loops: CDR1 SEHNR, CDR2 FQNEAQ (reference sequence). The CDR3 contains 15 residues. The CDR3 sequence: CASSLLDEITDTQYF. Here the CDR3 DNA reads TGTGCCAGCAGCTTACTGGACGAAATCACAGATACGCAGTATTTT. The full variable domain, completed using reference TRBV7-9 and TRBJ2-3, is DTGVSQNPRHKITKRGQNVTFRCDPISEHNRLYWYRQTLGQGPEFLTYFQNEAQLEKSRLLSDRFSAERPKGSFSTLEIQRTEQGDSAMYLCASSLLDEITDTQYFGPGTRLTVL.

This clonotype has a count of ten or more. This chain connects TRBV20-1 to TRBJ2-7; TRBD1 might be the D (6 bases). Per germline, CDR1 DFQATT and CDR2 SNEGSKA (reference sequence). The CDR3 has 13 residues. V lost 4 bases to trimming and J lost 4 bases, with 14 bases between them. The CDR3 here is CSAKQGSWYEQYF. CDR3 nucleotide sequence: TGCAGTGCTAAACAGGGCTCGTGGTACGAGCAGTACTTC.

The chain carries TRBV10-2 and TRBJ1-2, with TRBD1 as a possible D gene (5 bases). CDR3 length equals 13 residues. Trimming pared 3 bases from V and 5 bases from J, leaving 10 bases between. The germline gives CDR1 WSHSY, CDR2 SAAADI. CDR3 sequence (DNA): TGCGCCAGCAGTGACAGGGTTTGGTATGGCTACACCTTC. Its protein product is CASSDRVWYGYTF.

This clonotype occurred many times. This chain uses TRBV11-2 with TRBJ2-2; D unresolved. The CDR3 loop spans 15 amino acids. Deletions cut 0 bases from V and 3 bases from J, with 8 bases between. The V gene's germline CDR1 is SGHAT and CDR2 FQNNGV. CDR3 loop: CASSLDITDTGELFF. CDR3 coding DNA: TGTGCCAGCAGCTTAGATATCACAGACACCGGGGAGCTGTTTTTT. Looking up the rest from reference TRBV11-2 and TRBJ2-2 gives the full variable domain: EAGVAQSPRYKIIEKRQSVAFWCNPISGHATLYWYQQILGQGPKLLIQFQNNGVVDDSQLPKDRFSAERLKGVDSTLKIQPAKLEDSAVYLCASSLDITDTGELFFGEGSRLTVL.

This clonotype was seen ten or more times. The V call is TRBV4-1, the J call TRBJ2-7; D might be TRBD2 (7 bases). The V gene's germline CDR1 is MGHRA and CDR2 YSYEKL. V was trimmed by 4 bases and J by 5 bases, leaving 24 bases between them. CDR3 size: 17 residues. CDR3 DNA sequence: TGCGCCAGCAGCCGCTCGGTAGGAGGGGGGGCGAGCGACGAGCAGTACTTC. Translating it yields CASSRSVGGGASDEQYF.

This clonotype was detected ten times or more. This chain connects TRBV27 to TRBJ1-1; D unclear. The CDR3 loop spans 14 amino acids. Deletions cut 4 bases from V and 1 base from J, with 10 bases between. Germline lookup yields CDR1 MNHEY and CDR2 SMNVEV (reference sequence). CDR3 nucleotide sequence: TGTGCCAGCAGTTACGAAGGGAGGAACACTGAAGCTTTCTTT. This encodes CASSYEGRNTEAFF.

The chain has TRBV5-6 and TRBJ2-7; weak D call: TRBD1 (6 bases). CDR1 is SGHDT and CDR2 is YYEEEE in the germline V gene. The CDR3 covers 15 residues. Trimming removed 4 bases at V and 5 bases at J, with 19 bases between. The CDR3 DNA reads TGTGCCAGCAGCCCCGGGACAAGCCTTGGGGACGAGCAGTACTTC. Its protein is CASSPGTSLGDEQYF.

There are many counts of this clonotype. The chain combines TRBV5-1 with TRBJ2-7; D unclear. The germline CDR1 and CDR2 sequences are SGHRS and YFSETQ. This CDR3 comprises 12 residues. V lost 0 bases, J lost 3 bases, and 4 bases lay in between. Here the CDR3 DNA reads TGCGCCAGCAGCTTGGATCACTACGAGCAGTACTTC. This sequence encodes CASSLDHYEQYF.

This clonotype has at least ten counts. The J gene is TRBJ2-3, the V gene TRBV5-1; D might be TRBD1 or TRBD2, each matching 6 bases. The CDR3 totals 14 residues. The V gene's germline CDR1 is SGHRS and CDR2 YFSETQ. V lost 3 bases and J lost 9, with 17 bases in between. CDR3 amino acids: CASSWVIDGGTQYF. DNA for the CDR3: TGCGCCAGCAGCTGGGTGATCGACGGGGGCACGCAGTATTTT.

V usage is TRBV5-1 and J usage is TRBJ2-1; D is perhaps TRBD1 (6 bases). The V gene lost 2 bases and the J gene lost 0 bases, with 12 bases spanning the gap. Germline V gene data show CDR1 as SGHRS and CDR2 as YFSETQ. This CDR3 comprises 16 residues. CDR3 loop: CASSFTGLSSYNEQFF. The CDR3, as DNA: TGCGCCAGCAGCTTTACAGGGTTAAGCTCCTACAATGAGCAGTTCTTC.

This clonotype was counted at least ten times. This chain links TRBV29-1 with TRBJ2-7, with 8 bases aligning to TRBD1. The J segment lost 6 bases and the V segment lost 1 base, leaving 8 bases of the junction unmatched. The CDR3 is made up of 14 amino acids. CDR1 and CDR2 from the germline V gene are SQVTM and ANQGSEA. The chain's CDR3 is CSVEGQGFVGEQYF. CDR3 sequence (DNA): TGCAGCGTTGAAGGACAGGGGTTCGTCGGCGAGCAGTACTTC.

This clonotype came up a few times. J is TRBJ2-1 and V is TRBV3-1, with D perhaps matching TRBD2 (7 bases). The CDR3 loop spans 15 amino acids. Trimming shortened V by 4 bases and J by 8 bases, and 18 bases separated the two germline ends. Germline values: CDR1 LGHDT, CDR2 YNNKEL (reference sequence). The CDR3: CASSLTKGGPHEQFF. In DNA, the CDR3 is TGTGCCAGCAGCCTCACTAAGGGGGGGCCTCATGAGCAGTTCTTC.

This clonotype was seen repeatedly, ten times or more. CDR3 coding DNA: TGCGCCAGCAGCTTGACCGGTACCGGCACAGATACGCAGTATTTT. It codes for CASSLTGTGTDTQYF. The gene calls are TRBV5-1 and TRBJ2-3; D is ambiguous. Germline-derived CDR1 and CDR2 are SGHRS and YFSETQ. The V end was cut by 1 base, the J end by 1 base, with 10 bases between. The CDR3 covers 15 residues.

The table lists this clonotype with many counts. The CDR3 sequence is CASSSRGLFAKDTQYF. The CDR3 DNA follows: TGTGCCAGCAGCTCCCGGGGCCTCTTCGCCAAAGATACGCAGTATTTT. This rearrangement joins TRBV7-2 to TRBJ2-3, with D tentatively TRBD1 or TRBD2 (5 bases each). V dropped 4 bases and J dropped 5 bases, with 19 bases sitting between them. The length of the CDR3 is 16 residues. Germline-derived CDR1 and CDR2 are SGHTA and FQGNSA. The variable domain in full, with the rest retrieved from reference TRBV7-2 and TRBJ2-3, is GAGVSQSPSNKVTEKGKDVELRCDPISGHTALYWYRQSLGQGLEFLIYFQGNSAPDKSGLPSDRFSAERTGGSVSTLTIQRTQQEDSAVYLCASSSRGLFAKDTQYFGPGTRLTVL.